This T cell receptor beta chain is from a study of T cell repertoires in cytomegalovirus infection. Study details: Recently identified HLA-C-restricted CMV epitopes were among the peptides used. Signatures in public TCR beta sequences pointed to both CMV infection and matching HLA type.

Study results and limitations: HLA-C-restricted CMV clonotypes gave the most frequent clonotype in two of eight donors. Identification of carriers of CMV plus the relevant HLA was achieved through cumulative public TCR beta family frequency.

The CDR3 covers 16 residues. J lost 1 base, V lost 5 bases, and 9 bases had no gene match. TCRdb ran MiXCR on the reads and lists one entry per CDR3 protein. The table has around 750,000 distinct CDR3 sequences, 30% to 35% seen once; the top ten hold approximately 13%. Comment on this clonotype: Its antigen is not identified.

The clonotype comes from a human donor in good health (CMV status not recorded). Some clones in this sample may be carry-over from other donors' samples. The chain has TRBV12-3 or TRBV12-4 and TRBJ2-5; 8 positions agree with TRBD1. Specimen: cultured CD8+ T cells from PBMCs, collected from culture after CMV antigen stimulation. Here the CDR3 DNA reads TGTGCCAGCAGTACCACTCCGGGACAGGTCCAAGAGACCCAGTACTTC. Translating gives CASSTTPGQVQETQYF.